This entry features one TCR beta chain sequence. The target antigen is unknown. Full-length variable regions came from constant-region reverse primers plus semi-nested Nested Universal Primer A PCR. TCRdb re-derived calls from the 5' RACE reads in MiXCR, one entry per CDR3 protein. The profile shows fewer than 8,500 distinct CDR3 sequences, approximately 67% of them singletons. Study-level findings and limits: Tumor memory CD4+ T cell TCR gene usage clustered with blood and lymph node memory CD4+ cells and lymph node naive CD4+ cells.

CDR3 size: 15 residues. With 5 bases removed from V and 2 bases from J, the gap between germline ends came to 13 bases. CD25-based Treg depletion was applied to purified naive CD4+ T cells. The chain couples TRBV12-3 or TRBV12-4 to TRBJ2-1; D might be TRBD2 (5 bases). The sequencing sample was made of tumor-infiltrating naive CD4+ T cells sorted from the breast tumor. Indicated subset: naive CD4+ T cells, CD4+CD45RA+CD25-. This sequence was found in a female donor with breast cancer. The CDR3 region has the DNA TGTGCCAGCAGTCCTCGGTTGGGAGCCTACAATGAGCAGTTCTTC. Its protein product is CASSPRLGAYNEQFF.